This T cell receptor beta chain was recorded in a study of shared clonotypes between healthy human individuals. Study-level background: A donor's plate count was three for CD4 naive and three for CD4 memory; CD8 naive had two and CD8 memory one.

Sequencing was at deep level. The protocol was immunoSEQ multiplex PCR, while the TCRdb copy is restricted to in-frame clones and leaves out a portion. The sample contains about 670,000 clones, about two thirds of which appear only once. This clone was detected only a few times. Its antigen is undetermined. The ends were cut back, 1 base at V and 9 bases at J, with 13 bases in the middle. CDR1 SSHAT and CDR2 FNYEAQ come from the germline V gene (reference sequence). This CDR3 comprises 13 residues. Study-wide results and limits: Sampling involved blood alone; tissue repertoires likely differ.

The specimen sequenced was memory CD4+ T cells sorted from blood. Indicated subset: CD45RA-negative fraction. The rearrangement joins TRBV7-7 to TRBJ2-7; D is possibly TRBD1 (6 bases). The origin of this receptor is a woman in her thirties in good health. The CDR3 DNA reads TGTGCCAGCAGCTTAGACAGGGAGCAGCGGCAGTACTTC. Translated: CASSLDREQRQYF. The entire variable domain, with the rest obtained from reference TRBV7-7 and TRBJ2-7, is as follows: GAGVSQSPRYKVTKRGQDVTLRCDPISSHATLYWYQQALGQGPEFLTYFNYEAQPDKSGLPSDRFSAERPEGSISTLTIQRTEQRDSAMYRCASSLDREQRQYFGPGTRLTVT.